This T cell receptor beta chain was retrieved from a study of shared clonotypes between healthy human individuals. General study points: Estimated richness was generally greater in naive than memory subsets.

The table came from immunoSEQ multiplex PCR; TCRdb's copy has only in-frame clones and leaves some out. This table holds 2 million to 3 million clones, approximately 94% found once. Regarding this clone: No antigen is known for it.

V lost 7 bases to trimming and J lost 1 base, with 13 bases between them. There are 14 residues in the CDR3. The germline gives CDR1 SNHLY, CDR2 FYNNEI. Researchers partitioned CD4+ cells into CD45RA+ naive and CD45RA-negative memory subsets. This chain links TRBV2 with TRBJ1-1; D is perhaps TRBD1 (5 bases). The specimen was naive CD4+ T cells from PBMCs. Regarding subset: CD45RA+ positively selected. The sequence came from a man aged 18 to 29 in good health. Some clones in this sample may be carry-over from other donors' samples. CDR3 sequence reads: CASKGRGANTEAFF. The CDR3 bases are TGTGCCAGCAAGGGACGAGGTGCGAACACTGAAGCTTTCTTT.